In this sample, the clone carrying this T cell receptor (beta chain) turned up a few times. This sample is drawn from a study of human T cells and chemical hapten exposure. This sample's time point: patch test 1, 2 weeks after DPC sensitization. Stated treatment: therapeutic diphenylcyclopropenone sensitization with weekly scalp DPC. Germline CDR1 SGDLS, CDR2 YYNGEE. The CDR3 has 16 residues. The J segment lost 4 bases and the V segment lost 3 bases, leaving 6 bases of the junction unmatched. One entry per CDR3 protein results from TCRdb running MiXCR on the RACE reads. The sample contains roughly 380,000 distinct CDR3 sequences, approximately 4.4% of which appear only once.

The J gene is TRBJ2-2, the V gene TRBV9; 10 nucleotides align to TRBD1. This receptor was identified in a woman in her 50s with alopecia areata. Some clones in this sample may be carry-over from other donors' samples. The sequences come from whole blood, collected in connection with sensitization to the hapten diphenylcyclopropenone (DPC). The CDR3 protein is CASSGGTGVPTGELFF. Written as DNA, the CDR3 is TGTGCCAGCAGCGGCGGGACAGGGGTCCCCACCGGGGAGCTGTTTTTT. The full variable domain, with the rest looked up from reference TRBV9 and TRBJ2-2, is DSGVTQTPKHLITATGQRVTLRCSPRSGDLSVYWYQQSLDQGLQFLIQYYNGEERAKGNILERFSAQQFPDLHSELNLSSLELGDSALYFCASSGGTGVPTGELFFGEGSRLTVL.